This T cell receptor beta chain derives from a study of shared clonotypes between healthy human individuals. Study-wide context: The cohort had two women and a few men, ages 18 to 49.

Findings and limits, study-wide: Rarefaction showed that sequencing of sorted subsets was incomplete (despite large depth).

With V trimmed by 5 bases and J by 2 bases, 8 bases remained unmatched. In germline, CDR1 is SGDLS, CDR2 YYNGEE. This CDR3 spans 16 amino acids. CD45RO-negative, CCR7-selected cells formed the naive CD8 fraction, which excluded terminally differentiated effector memory CD45RA+ cells. Nashville, Tennessee was home to all donors, who were Caucasian adults. Notes on this clone: The antigen remains undetermined.

Sorted-subset replicate PCR reactions were performed with approximately 180 ng DNA, corresponding to some 32,000 T cell genomes. TCRdb's copy holds only in-frame clones and misses some; the assay was immunoSEQ multiplex PCR. The sample lists around 2.1 million clones; roughly 91% were seen once. This TCR was sampled from a man between 18 and 35 years old in good health. Some clones in this sample may be carry-over from other donors' samples. The sequencing sample was made of naive CD8+ T cells from PBMCs. This chain connects TRBV9 to TRBJ2-3, with 10 bases that match TRBD2. Written as DNA, the CDR3 is TGTGCCAGCAGGATGACTAGCGGGTACGCCACAGATACGCAGTATTTT. Its translation is CASRMTSGYATDTQYF.